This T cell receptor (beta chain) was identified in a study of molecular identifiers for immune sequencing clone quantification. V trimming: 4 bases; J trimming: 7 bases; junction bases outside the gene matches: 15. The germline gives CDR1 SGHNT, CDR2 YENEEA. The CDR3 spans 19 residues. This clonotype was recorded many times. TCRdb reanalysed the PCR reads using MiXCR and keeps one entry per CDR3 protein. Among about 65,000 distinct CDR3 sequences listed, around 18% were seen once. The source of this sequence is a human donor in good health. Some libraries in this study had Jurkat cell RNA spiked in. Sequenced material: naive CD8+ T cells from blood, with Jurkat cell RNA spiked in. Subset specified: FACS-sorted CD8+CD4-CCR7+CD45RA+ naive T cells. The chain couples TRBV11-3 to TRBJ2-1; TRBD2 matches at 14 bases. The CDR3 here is CASSSNPGLAGVLGNEQFF. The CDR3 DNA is TGTGCCAGCAGCTCCAACCCGGGACTAGCGGGAGTTTTGGGAAATGAGCAGTTCTTC.